This T cell receptor (beta chain) was sequenced in a study of T cells in Graves' hyperthyroidism and ophthalmopathy. Germline CDR1 and CDR2: SEHNR and FQNEAQ (reference sequence). The CDR3 has 12 residues. V was cut by 4 bases and J by 8 bases, with 11 bases left in between. Regions amplified from RNA transcripts were the TCR beta CDR3 regions. The TCR CDR3 first-round RT-PCR relied on the HTBI primer set. One entry per CDR3 protein, called by TCRdb with MiXCR from the multiplex PCR reads. The data show nearly 600,000 distinct CDR3 sequences, approximately 15% seen once. The sample consisted of blood. The sequence came from a young woman with Graves' ophthalmopathy. The chain couples TRBV7-9 to TRBJ1-2; D uncertain. The CDR3 DNA is TGTGCCAGCAGCTGGGAGGTGGCGGGCTACACCTTC. Its protein product is CASSWEVAGYTF.